What follows are 25 T cell receptor beta chains derived from one specimen sequenced in a study of blood T cell repertoires in COVID-19. The assay was immunoSEQ multiplex PCR, and TCRdb's table has in-frame clones only and misses some. This sample has tens of thousands of clones; approximately 88% occur once, and the top ten carry 5% to 6.5%. The sample comprised peripheral blood. These receptor sequences come from a man between 45 and 60 years old with active COVID-19.

As for this clone: A much larger clone differs from this one at a single base, so this may be a read error. Other DNA sequences in the sample encode the same CDR3. V usage is TRBV6-5 and J usage is TRBJ1-1, with 7 bases that match TRBD1. In germline, CDR1 is MNHEY, CDR2 SVGAGI. Unmatched junction bases numbered 1, after V lost 0 bases and J lost 0 bases. The CDR3 contains 15 residues. The CDR3 DNA follows: TGTGCCAGCAGTTACTCGACAGGGCTGAACACTGAAGCTTTCTTT. As protein: CASSYSTGLNTEAFF.

The chain uses TRBV15 and TRBJ2-7; D is possibly TRBD2 (5 bases). The V and J ends lost 5 bases and 3 bases respectively, with 14 bases between them. CDR1 is LNHNV, CDR2 YYDKDF, per germline (reference sequence). The CDR3 spans 14 residues. The DNA of the CDR3 is TGTGCCACCAGCCGAGGACCCGAGGGCTACGAGCAGTACTTC. Translation: CATSRGPEGYEQYF.

This chain links TRBV28 with TRBJ2-2, with 16 bases fitting TRBD2. The length of the CDR3 is 17 residues. Looked up from germline, CDR1 is MDHEN and CDR2 is SYDVKM. V was clipped by 5 bases and J by 4 bases; unmatched bases: 4. The CDR3 nucleotides read TGTGCCAGCAGTGGGACTAGCGGGAGGGCCGGCACCGGGGAGCTGTTTTTT. As protein: CASSGTSGRAGTGELFF.

This sequence joins TRBV5-1 and TRBJ2-5, with TRBD2 matching 10 bases. The CDR3 consists of 15 residues. V shed 1 base and J 5 bases; nucleotides not matched to a gene: 5. Germline V CDR1 and CDR2: SGHRS, YFSETQ. Written as DNA, the CDR3 is TGCGCCAGCAGCTTGTCTAGCGGGGGAGTGGAGACCCAGTACTTC. It codes for CASSLSSGGVETQYF.

The chain combines TRBV24-1 with TRBJ2-2; TRBD1 agrees at 7 bases. The V gene's germline CDR1 is KGHDR and CDR2 SFDVKD. This CDR3 comprises 15 residues. The ends lost 4 bases at V and 7 bases at J; junction bases unmatched: 8. CDR3 protein: CATSDPRQGHGELFF. The CDR3, as DNA: TGTGCCACCAGTGACCCCCGACAGGGCCACGGGGAGCTGTTTTTT.

J is TRBJ1-4 and V is TRBV5-1; D is perhaps TRBD1 (6 bases). The CDR3 extends over 17 amino acids. The V end was cut by 4 bases, the J end by 3 bases, with 19 bases between. CDR1 and CDR2 (germline): SGHRS, YFSETQ. This CDR3 is CASSPGLGGAPNEKLFF. CDR3 DNA sequence: TGCGCCAGCAGCCCCGGACTGGGGGGGGCGCCTAATGAAAAACTGTTTTTT.

The V gene is TRBV18, the J gene TRBJ2-5; possible D gene TRBD1, 5 bases. V dropped 3 bases and J dropped 5 bases, with 10 bases sitting between them. The CDR3 covers 13 residues. Germline V gives CDR1 KGHSH, CDR2 LQKENI. The CDR3 DNA is TGTGCCAGCTCACCGACAGTTCAGGAGACCCAGTACTTC. Translating gives CASSPTVQETQYF.

The chain couples TRBV6-5 to TRBJ2-1; 7 nucleotides match TRBD2. Germline V gene lookup returns CDR1 MNHEY and CDR2 SVGAGI. CDR3 length: 15 amino acids. J was trimmed by 1 base and V by 8 bases; bases with no gene match: 8. CDR3 sequence reads: CASVSPGLSYNEQFF. As DNA, the CDR3 is TGTGCCAGCGTCTCACCGGGACTATCCTACAATGAGCAGTTCTTC.

This sequence joins TRBV5-8 and TRBJ1-2; no definite D call. The CDR3 has 12 residues. Germline V gives CDR1 SGHTS, CDR2 YDEGEE. V shed 2 bases and J shed 8 bases, with 10 bases lying between them. CDR3 sequence (DNA): TGTGCCAGCAGCTTTTCCGTTCGGGGCTACACCTTC. This translates into CASSFSVRGYTF.

The chain joins TRBV3-1 (or the pseudogene TRBV3-2) to TRBJ2-7; perhaps TRBD1 as D (6 bases). Per the germline V gene, CDR1 is LGHDT and CDR2 is YNNKEL (reference sequence). The CDR3 loop spans 16 amino acids. V was cut by 1 base and J by 2 bases, with 15 bases left in between. The CDR3 DNA sequence: TGTGCCAGCAGCCAAGGATTTACAGGGAGTCCCTACGAGCAGTACTTC. This sequence encodes CASSQGFTGSPYEQYF.

The chain combines TRBV18 with TRBJ2-7; possibly TRBD1 for D (6 bases). CDR3 length: 14 amino acids. Germline loops: CDR1 KGHSH, CDR2 LQKENI. The germline V and J ends were trimmed by 3 bases and 2 bases, with 11 bases remaining between them. The CDR3 loop is CASSPDRPPYEQYF. The CDR3 nucleotides are TGTGCCAGCTCACCCGACAGGCCTCCCTACGAGCAGTACTTC. The variable domain in full, with the rest retrieved from reference TRBV18 and TRBJ2-7, is NAGVMQNPRHLVRRRGQEARLRCSPMKGHSHVYWYRQLPEEGLKFMVYLQKENIIDESGMPKERFSAEFPKEGPSILRIQQVVRGDSAAYFCASSPDRPPYEQYFGPGTRLTVT.

This chain connects TRBV24-1 to TRBJ1-4; D is possibly TRBD1 (6 bases). Between the trimmed V and J ends, which lost 3 bases and 2 bases, there was a span of 9 bases. The CDR3 consists of 15 residues. Germline lookup yields CDR1 KGHDR and CDR2 SFDVKD. CDR3 amino acids: CATSDAQGTNEKLFF. The CDR3, as DNA: TGTGCCACCAGTGATGCCCAGGGGACTAATGAAAAACTGTTTTTT.

The chain employs TRBV20-1 and TRBJ2-1, with unresolved D. Germline V CDR1 and CDR2: DFQATT, SNEGSKA (reference sequence). The CDR3 is made up of 15 amino acids. V was trimmed by 3 bases and J by 6 bases, leaving 18 bases between them. The CDR3, as DNA: TGCAGTGCTAGTATTGGGTCTGGGCGATTCAATGAGCAGTTCTTC. Translation: CSASIGSGRFNEQFF.

The chain has TRBV5-3 and TRBJ1-1, with D maybe TRBD1 (5 bases). TRBV5-3 counts as an open reading frame of uncertain function. This CDR3 is 16 amino acids long. Trimming took 3 bases from V and 0 from J, leaving 15 bases between them. The CDR3 loop reads CARSSTRVVVNTEAFF. The CDR3 DNA follows: TGTGCCAGAAGCTCAACCAGGGTCGTGGTGAACACTGAAGCTTTCTTT.

The table lists this clone with a few counts. This chain connects TRBV30 to TRBJ1-5, with TRBD1 matching 10 bases. CDR3 size: 14 residues. CDR1 is GTSNPN, CDR2 SVGIG, per germline (reference sequence). J gave up 4 bases and V 2 bases, and 2 bases lay outside the gene matches. The CDR3 coding sequence is TGTGCCTGGAGTCGGACAGGGGGAAATCAGCCCCAGCATTTT. Amino acid sequence: CAWSRTGGNQPQHF.

This chain joins TRBV7-2 and TRBJ2-2; the match to TRBD2 covers 10 bases. V lost 8 bases and J lost 2; bases outside the gene matches: 14. The CDR3 has 18 residues. CDR1 is SGHTA, CDR2 FQGNSA, per germline. CDR3 bases: TGTGCCAGCCCCCTGAGCGGTAGCGGGGGGCTTAACACCGGGGAGCTGTTTTTT. Its protein is CASPLSGSGGLNTGELFF.

The chain joins TRBV14 to TRBJ1-2; the match to TRBD1 covers 9 bases. Germline values: CDR1 SGHDN, CDR2 FVKESK. Trimming took 4 bases from V and 3 from J; bases not matched to a gene: 3. This CDR3 region has 14 residues. The CDR3 region is CASSPGQGYYGYTF. The CDR3, as DNA: TGTGCCAGCAGCCCCGGACAGGGGTACTATGGCTACACCTTC.

V usage is TRBV7-2 and J usage is TRBJ1-2; D unclear. There are 15 residues in the CDR3. CDR1 SGHTA and CDR2 FQGNSA come from the germline V gene. Trimming cost V 4 bases and J 0 bases, with 12 bases left between them. CDR3 DNA: TGTGCCAGCAGCTCCGGAGTTCTTGCTAACTATGGCTACACCTTC. Amino acids: CASSSGVLANYGYTF.

This clone was seen only once. V gene TRBV6-5 combines with J gene TRBJ1-2; D is possibly TRBD1 (5 bases). Germline V gives CDR1 MNHEY, CDR2 SVGAGI. The CDR3 is 14 residues long. V shed 5 bases and J shed 4 bases, with 14 bases lying between them. In DNA form, the CDR3 reads TGTGCCAGCAGTCGCTGGGGACTGGGCTATGGCTACACCTTC. This translates into CASSRWGLGYGYTF.

This clone was recorded only once. V gene TRBV4-2 combines with J gene TRBJ1-2, with a weak D call TRBD1 (6 bases). Germline-derived CDR1 and CDR2 are LGHNA and YNFKEQ. This CDR3 has 16 amino acids. V lost 0 bases to trimming and J lost 2 bases, with 13 bases between them. The CDR3 is CASSQEKRDTNYGYTF. The CDR3 coding sequence is TGTGCCAGCAGCCAAGAAAAGAGGGACACCAACTATGGCTACACCTTC.

The CDR3 region is CASSQGLAGVNEQFF. In nucleotides, the CDR3 is TGTGCCAGCAGCCAAGGGCTAGCGGGGGTGAATGAGCAGTTCTTC. The chain uses TRBV4-2 and TRBJ2-1, with 10 bases identical to TRBD2. CDR1 is LGHNA, CDR2 YNFKEQ, per germline. The CDR3 consists of 15 residues. The V gene end was trimmed by 1 base and the J gene end by 7 bases; junction bases not matched to a gene: 4.

This chain uses TRBV7-2 with TRBJ2-3, with a weak D call TRBD2 (6 bases). Per germline, CDR1 SGHTA and CDR2 FQGNSA. Trimming removed 2 bases from V and 4 bases from J, with 16 bases in between. This CDR3 spans 16 amino acids. The CDR3 DNA reads TGTGCCAGCAGCTTACATCGAGGGAGGTATTCAGATACGCAGTATTTT. This codes for CASSLHRGRYSDTQYF.

The rearrangement links TRBV7-2 to TRBJ1-2; D gene ambiguous. This CDR3 region has 14 residues. The V and J ends lost 5 bases and 10 bases respectively, with 20 bases between them. In germline, CDR1 is SGHTA, CDR2 FQGNSA. The CDR3 region is CASSGESVPDDYTF. The CDR3 DNA reads as TGTGCCAGCAGCGGAGAAAGTGTCCCTGATGACTACACCTTC.

This clone ranks as medium-sized (0.01 to 0.1%). The chain links TRBV28 to TRBJ2-7; D is unclear. The V end was cut by 5 bases, the J end by 4 bases, with 6 bases between. CDR1 and CDR2 (germline): MDHEN, SYDVKM. The length of the CDR3 is 11 residues. In DNA, the CDR3 is TGTGCCAGCAGTATCCAATACGAGCAGTACTTC. Translated: CASSIQYEQYF. The whole variable domain, remainder taken from reference TRBV28 and TRBJ2-7, is DVKVTQSSRYLVKRTGEKVFLECVQDMDHENMFWYRQDPGLGLRLIYFSYDVKMKEKGDIPEGYSVSREKKERFSLILESASTNQTSMYLCASSIQYEQYFGPGTRLTVT.

The chain recombines TRBV30 with TRBJ2-1, with 7 bases that match TRBD1. The length of the CDR3 is 15 residues. V shed 3 bases, J shed 7 bases, and the junction held 12 bases outside the gene matches. The germline V gene encodes CDR1 GTSNPN and CDR2 SVGIG (reference sequence). The CDR3 here is CAWSRGWDSNNEQFF. Written as DNA, the CDR3 is TGTGCCTGGAGCCGGGGCTGGGACAGCAATAATGAGCAGTTCTTC.